These 10 T cell receptor beta chains share one sample of origin, sequenced in a study of blood T cell repertoires in COVID-19. Libraries were prepared by immunoSEQ multiplex PCR; TCRdb keeps only in-frame clonotypes and omits some of them. The sample has 120,000 to 150,000 clones; 65% to 85% are singletons. Sequenced: peripheral blood. The receptors here all came from a man aged 25-40 years with COVID-19, enrolled during active disease.

V is TRBV28 and J is TRBJ1-5; no firm D call. V dropped 4 bases and J dropped 5 bases, with 15 bases sitting between them. The CDR3 covers 15 residues. The V gene's germline CDR1 is MDHEN and CDR2 SYDVKM. The CDR3 here is CASSSSSPEYQPQHF. The CDR3 DNA reads TGTGCCAGCAGTTCGTCGTCGCCGGAGTATCAGCCCCAGCATTTT.

The count of this clone is one. The CDR3 nucleotides read TGTGCCAGCAGCCAATTCGACTGGGGACTAGCGAGGAATGAGCAGTTCTTC. Translating gives CASSQFDWGLARNEQFF. The V and J genes are TRBV11-2 and TRBJ2-1, with TRBD2 identical over 10 bases. V lost 5 bases to trimming and J lost 7 bases; unmatched junction nucleotides: 14. Germline loops: CDR1 SGHAT, CDR2 FQNNGV. The CDR3 loop spans 17 amino acids.

This chain connects TRBV28 to TRBJ2-1; TRBD2 matches at 11 bases. Germline V gives CDR1 MDHEN, CDR2 SYDVKM. This CDR3 is 14 amino acids long. V shed 6 bases and J 5 bases; nucleotides not matched to a gene: 3. The CDR3: CASRGTSGNNEQFF. The DNA of the CDR3 is TGTGCCAGCAGGGGGACTAGCGGTAACAATGAGCAGTTCTTC. The variable domain in full, completed from reference TRBV28 and TRBJ2-1, reads DVKVTQSSRYLVKRTGEKVFLECVQDMDHENMFWYRQDPGLGLRLIYFSYDVKMKEKGDIPEGYSVSREKKERFSLILESASTNQTSMYLCASRGTSGNNEQFFGPGTRLTVL.

This clone is a singleton in its sample. The chain combines TRBV28 with TRBJ2-1; 8 nucleotides match TRBD1. Unmatched junction bases numbered 9, after V lost 4 bases and J lost 7 bases. Germline V gene lookup returns CDR1 MDHEN and CDR2 SYDVKM. The CDR3 sequence is 15 residues long. The CDR3 loop is CASSSLRGRLNEQFF. In DNA, the CDR3 is TGTGCCAGCAGTTCTCTCAGGGGGCGGTTGAATGAGCAGTTCTTC.

The V and J genes are TRBV10-1 and TRBJ1-6; 11 nucleotides match TRBD1. V gave up 3 bases and J gave up 7 bases; unmatched junction bases: 5. The CDR3 has 16 amino acids. Germline values: CDR1 WNHNN, CDR2 SYGVQD (reference sequence). CDR3 nucleotides: TGCGCCAGCAGTGACGGGACAGGGGGACTAAATTCACCCCTCCACTTT. This codes for CASSDGTGGLNSPLHF.

This clone came up once. The chain carries TRBV4-1 and TRBJ2-7; D may be TRBD2 (5 bases). CDR1 MGHRA and CDR2 YSYEKL come from the germline V gene. Trimming stripped 2 bases from V and 1 base from J, with 12 bases between. The CDR3 is 15 residues long. As DNA, the CDR3 is TGCGCCAGCAGCCAACCTTTGAGGACTTCCTACGAGCAGTACTTC. Translated, it gives CASSQPLRTSYEQYF.

V is TRBV18 and J is TRBJ1-2; 8 nucleotides align to TRBD1. V gave up 3 bases and J gave up 4 bases; unmatched junction bases: 13. Germline V lookup: CDR1 KGHSH, CDR2 LQKENI. This CDR3 comprises 17 residues. CDR3 protein: CASSPVSPGTGLYGYTF. DNA of the CDR3: TGTGCCAGCTCACCCGTAAGCCCCGGGACAGGACTCTATGGCTACACCTTC.

This rearrangement joins TRBV15 to TRBJ2-1, with 8 bases fitting TRBD2. Germline assignment: CDR1 LNHNV and CDR2 YYDKDF (reference sequence). The CDR3 runs 15 residues. J lost 3 bases, V lost 7 bases, and 8 bases had no gene match. The CDR3 DNA follows: TGTGCCACCACCTCATGGGCGGGAGGCTACAATGAGCAGTTCTTC. This encodes CATTSWAGGYNEQFF.

The chain uses TRBV18 and TRBJ1-5; D not resolved. The CDR3 consists of 18 residues. V was cut by 1 base and J by 6 bases, with 22 bases left in between. From germline, CDR1 is KGHSH and CDR2 LQKENI. The CDR3 protein is CASSPQARAGSASQPQHF. As DNA, the CDR3 is TGTGCCAGCTCACCACAAGCCCGAGCGGGGTCGGCTTCTCAGCCCCAGCATTTT.

The chain combines TRBV30 with TRBJ1-5; D is uncertain. The CDR3 consists of 13 residues. CDR1 and CDR2 from the germline V gene are GTSNPN and SVGIG (reference sequence). V lost 3 bases and J 4 bases, leaving 10 bases between the germline ends. Here the CDR3 DNA reads TGTGCCTGGAGGGCACAGTTAAATCAGCCCCAGCATTTT. Translation: CAWRAQLNQPQHF.